Listed here are 3 T cell receptor beta chains from one sample, sequenced in a study of T-cell memory formation after mild COVID-19. Using its own MiXCR run on the 5' RACE reads, TCRdb lists one record per CDR3 protein. Of approximately 500,000 distinct CDR3 sequences in the sample, more than 20% were seen once. Sequenced input: PBMCs or a T cell subset sorted from them (not recorded which). The source of these receptors is an adult woman who had mild COVID-19 (a few samples of this study predate the infection). Cell type and time point are not known.

This rearrangement joins TRBV7-2 to TRBJ2-1; no reliable D call. The CDR3 has 14 amino acids. Trimming removed 0 bases at V and 7 bases at J, with 10 bases between. Germline CDR1 is SGHTA and CDR2 is FQGNSA. CDR3 in DNA: TGTGCCAGCAGCTTAGCGCAGAGTCAAAATGAGCAGTTCTTC. Its translation is CASSLAQSQNEQFF.

The chain carries TRBV19 and TRBJ1-6; 7 bases line up with TRBD1. Germline V gene data show CDR1 as LNHDA and CDR2 as SQIVND (reference sequence). V shed 6 bases and J 5 bases; nucleotides not matched to a gene: 4. The CDR3 contains 14 residues. The CDR3 coding sequence is TGTGCCAGTAGCACACAGGGGAATAATTCACCCCTCCACTTT. It codes for CASSTQGNNSPLHF. The complete variable domain, with remaining parts taken from reference TRBV19 and TRBJ1-6, reads DGGITQSPKYLFRKEGQNVTLSCEQNLNHDAMYWYRQDPGQGLRLIYYSQIVNDFQKGDIAEGYSVSREKKESFPLTVTSAQKNPTAFYLCASSTQGNNSPLHFGNGTRLTVT.

This clonotype has a handful of counts. The V gene is TRBV2, the J gene TRBJ2-3; D is possibly TRBD1 or TRBD2 (5 bases each). CDR3 length equals 14 residues. Trimming pared 4 bases from V and 1 base from J, leaving 9 bases between. The germline CDR1 and CDR2 sequences are SNHLY and FYNNEI. The CDR3 here is CASSGRGGTDTQYF. The CDR3 coding sequence is TGTGCCAGCAGTGGGAGAGGGGGCACAGATACGCAGTATTTT.